This entry lists 10 T cell receptor beta chains sequenced from one sample in a study of Ad26.COV2.S vaccination and SARS-CoV-2 variants. Sequenced by immunoSEQ multiplex PCR; TCRdb stores in-frame clones only, minus some. The sample holds roughly 270,000 clones, more than 75% seen once. Regarding treatment: 19 received Ad26.COV2.S at low or high dose, single or two shots; several received placebo; per-sample allocation not given. Sampling was done on day 63 after the first vaccine or placebo injection. This material consisted of peripheral blood, taken in a trial of Ad26.COV2.S vaccine versus placebo. These receptors originate from a person aged 18-60 years who received the Ad26.COV2.S COVID-19 vaccine or a placebo.

The rearrangement uses TRBV27 and TRBJ2-3, with D perhaps matching TRBD2 (5 bases). Germline assignment: CDR1 MNHEY and CDR2 SMNVEV (reference sequence). The CDR3 loop spans 13 amino acids. V gave up 7 bases and J gave up 3 bases, with 11 bases separating them. This CDR3 is CASKQPGTDTQYF. In nucleotides, the CDR3 is TGTGCCAGCAAACAGCCGGGGACAGATACGCAGTATTTT.

This clone was counted once. The chain joins TRBV7-8 to TRBJ1-3, with unresolved D. Trimming took 1 base from V and 4 from J, leaving 8 bases between them. Germline V gene data show CDR1 as SGHVS and CDR2 as FQNEAQ. The CDR3 consists of 14 residues. The CDR3 spells CASSLEVVGNTIYF. The CDR3 nucleotides are TGTGCCAGCAGCTTAGAAGTGGTGGGAAACACCATATATTTT. The variable domain in full, with the rest retrieved from reference TRBV7-8 and TRBJ1-3, is GAGVSQSPRYKVAKRGQDVALRCDPISGHVSLFWYQQALGQGPEFLTYFQNEAQLDKSGLPSDRFFAERPEGSVSTLKIQRTQQEDSAVYLCASSLEVVGNTIYFGEGSWLTVV.

The chain is built from TRBV10-3 and TRBJ1-4, with 7 bases identical to TRBD1. V was clipped by 3 bases and J by 4 bases; unmatched bases: 5. The CDR3 is made up of 15 amino acids. CDR1 is ENHRY and CDR2 is SYGVKD in the germline V gene. The CDR3: CAISDPGTDNEKLFF. The CDR3 DNA follows: TGTGCCATCAGTGACCCCGGGACAGATAATGAAAAACTGTTTTTT.

The V gene is TRBV6-5, the J gene TRBJ1-1; D is perhaps TRBD1 (6 bases). The CDR3 is 12 amino acids. CDR1 is MNHEY and CDR2 is SVGAGI in the germline V gene. V lost 4 bases to trimming and J lost 12 bases, with 15 bases between them. Here the CDR3 DNA reads TGTGCCAGCAGTTCCACCGGGGGCGATACTTTCTTT. Translation gives CASSSTGGDTFF.

The rearrangement links TRBV14 to TRBJ2-1; possibly TRBD1 or TRBD2 for D (5 bases each). The ends were cut back, 1 base at V and 4 bases at J, with 14 bases in the middle. CDR1 SGHDN and CDR2 FVKESK come from the germline V gene. This CDR3 has 16 amino acids. The DNA of the CDR3 is TGTGCCAGCAGCCAAGGGGACGGGATTAGATACAATGAGCAGTTCTTC. Protein: CASSQGDGIRYNEQFF.

V usage is TRBV7-9 and J usage is TRBJ2-1, with TRBD1 matching over 8 bases. J was trimmed by 7 bases and V by 5 bases; bases with no gene match: 10. The CDR3 is 15 amino acids. Germline CDR1 is SEHNR and CDR2 is FQNEAQ (reference sequence). CDR3 loop: CASSRTGMRWNEQFF. The CDR3, as DNA: TGTGCCAGCAGCCGGACAGGGATGAGGTGGAATGAGCAGTTCTTC.

The J gene is TRBJ1-5, the V gene TRBV6-5; possibly TRBD1 for D (5 bases). This CDR3 contains 15 residues. CDR1 MNHEY and CDR2 SVGAGI come from the germline V gene. The V and J ends lost 2 bases and 5 bases respectively, with 13 bases between them. The CDR3 DNA is TGTGCCAGCAGTTACAGTGCAGGGCACGATCAGCCCCAGCATTTT. Translation: CASSYSAGHDQPQHF.

The chain carries TRBV4-3 and TRBJ1-2; D remains unclear. The CDR3 spans 17 residues. Trimming stripped 0 bases from V and 0 bases from J, with 14 bases between. CDR1 and CDR2 from the germline V gene are LGHNA and YSLEER. The CDR3 reads CASSQDNRRRTNYGYTF. In nucleotides, the CDR3 is TGCGCCAGCAGCCAAGATAACCGGAGACGCACTAACTATGGCTACACCTTC.

The chain links TRBV27 to TRBJ1-2; weak D call: TRBD1 (6 bases). V was shortened by 6 bases and J by 2 bases, with 16 bases between the two germline ends. Germline V gene sequence: CDR1 MNHEY, CDR2 SMNVEV (reference sequence). The length of the CDR3 is 15 residues. CDR3 protein: CASRPRGQPNYGYTF. The DNA of the CDR3 is TGTGCCAGCAGACCACGAGGACAGCCAAACTATGGCTACACCTTC.

This chain's CDR3 is CAWSVGGVAKNIQYF. The DNA of the CDR3 is TGTGCCTGGAGCGTCGGGGGGGTAGCCAAAAACATTCAGTACTTC. The chain employs TRBV30 and TRBJ2-4; 8 bases agree with TRBD2. With V trimmed by 3 bases and J by 0 bases, 4 bases remained unmatched. Germline V gene data show CDR1 as GTSNPN and CDR2 as SVGIG (reference sequence). This CDR3 is 15 amino acids long.